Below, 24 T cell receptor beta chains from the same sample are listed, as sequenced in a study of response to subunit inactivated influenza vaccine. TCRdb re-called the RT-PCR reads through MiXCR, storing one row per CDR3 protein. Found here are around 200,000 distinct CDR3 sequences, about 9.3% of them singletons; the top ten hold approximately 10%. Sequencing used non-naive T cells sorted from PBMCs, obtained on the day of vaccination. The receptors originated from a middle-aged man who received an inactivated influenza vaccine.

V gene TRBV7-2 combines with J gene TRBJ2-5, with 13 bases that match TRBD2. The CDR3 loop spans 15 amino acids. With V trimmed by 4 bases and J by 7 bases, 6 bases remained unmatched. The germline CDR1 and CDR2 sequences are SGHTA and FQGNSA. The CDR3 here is CASSSGTSGIGTQYF. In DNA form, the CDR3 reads TGTGCCAGCAGCTCTGGGACTAGCGGGATCGGGACCCAGTACTTC.

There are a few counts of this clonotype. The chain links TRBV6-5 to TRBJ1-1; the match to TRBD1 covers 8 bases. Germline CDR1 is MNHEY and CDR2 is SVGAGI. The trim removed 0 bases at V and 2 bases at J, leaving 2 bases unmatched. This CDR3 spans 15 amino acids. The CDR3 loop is CASSYSGQGNTEAFF. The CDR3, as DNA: TGTGCCAGCAGTTACTCAGGACAGGGTAACACTGAAGCTTTCTTT.

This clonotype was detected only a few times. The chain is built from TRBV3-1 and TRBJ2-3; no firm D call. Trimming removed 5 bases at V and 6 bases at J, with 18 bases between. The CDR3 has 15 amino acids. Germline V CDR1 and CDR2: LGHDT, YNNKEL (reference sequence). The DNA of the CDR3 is TGTGCCAGCAGCAAGATAGGGTCGATTCCCGATACGCAGTATTTT. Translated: CASSKIGSIPDTQYF.

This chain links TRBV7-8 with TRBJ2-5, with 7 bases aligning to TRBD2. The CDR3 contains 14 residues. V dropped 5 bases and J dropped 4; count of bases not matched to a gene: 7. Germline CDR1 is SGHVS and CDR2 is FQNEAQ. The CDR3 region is CASSTLAARETQYF. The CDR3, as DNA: TGTGCCAGCAGCACTCTAGCGGCCCGAGAGACCCAGTACTTC.

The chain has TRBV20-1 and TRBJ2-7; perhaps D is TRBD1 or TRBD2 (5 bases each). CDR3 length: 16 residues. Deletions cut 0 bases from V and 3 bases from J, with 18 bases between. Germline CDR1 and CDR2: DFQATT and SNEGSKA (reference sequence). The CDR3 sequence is CSARDSPGAHDYEQYF. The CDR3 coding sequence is TGCAGTGCTAGAGACTCCCCCGGGGCTCATGACTACGAGCAGTACTTC.

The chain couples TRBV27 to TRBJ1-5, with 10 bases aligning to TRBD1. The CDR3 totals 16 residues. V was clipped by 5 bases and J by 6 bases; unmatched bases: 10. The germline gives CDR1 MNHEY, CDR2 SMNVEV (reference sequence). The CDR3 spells CASSPGRDRGFQPQHF. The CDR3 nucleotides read TGTGCCAGCAGTCCGGGGCGGGACAGGGGCTTTCAGCCCCAGCATTTT.

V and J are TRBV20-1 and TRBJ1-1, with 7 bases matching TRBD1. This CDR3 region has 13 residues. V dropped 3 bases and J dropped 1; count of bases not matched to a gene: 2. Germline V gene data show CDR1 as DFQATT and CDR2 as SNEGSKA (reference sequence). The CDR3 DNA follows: TGCAGTGCTAGGGGGACAGAGAACACTGAAGCTTTCTTT. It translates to CSARGTENTEAFF.

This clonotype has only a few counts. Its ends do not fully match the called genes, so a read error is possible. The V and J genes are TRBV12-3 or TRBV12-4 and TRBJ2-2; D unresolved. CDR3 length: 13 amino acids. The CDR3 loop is CAGSQANAGELFF. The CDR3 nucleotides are TGTGCCGGATCGCAGGCGAACGCCGGGGAGCTGTTTTTT.

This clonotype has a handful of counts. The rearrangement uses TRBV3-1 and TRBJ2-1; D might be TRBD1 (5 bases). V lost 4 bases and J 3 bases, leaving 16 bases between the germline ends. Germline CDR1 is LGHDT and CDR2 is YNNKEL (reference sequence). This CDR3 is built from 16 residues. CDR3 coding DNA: TGTGCCAGCAGCCCCCGACGGACATCCCACTACAATGAGCAGTTCTTC. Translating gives CASSPRRTSHYNEQFF.

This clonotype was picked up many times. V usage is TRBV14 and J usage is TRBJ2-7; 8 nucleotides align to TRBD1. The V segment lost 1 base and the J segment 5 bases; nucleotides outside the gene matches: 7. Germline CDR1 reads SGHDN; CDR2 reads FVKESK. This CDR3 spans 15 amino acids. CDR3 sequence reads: CASSQGQGSPHEQYF. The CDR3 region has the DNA TGTGCCAGCAGCCAAGGACAGGGGTCCCCCCACGAGCAGTACTTC.

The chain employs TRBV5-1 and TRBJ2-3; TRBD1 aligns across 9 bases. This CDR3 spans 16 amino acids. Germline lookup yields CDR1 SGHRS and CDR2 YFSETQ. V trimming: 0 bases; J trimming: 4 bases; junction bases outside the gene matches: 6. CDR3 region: CASSLDFRDRADTQYF. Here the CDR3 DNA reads TGCGCCAGCAGCTTGGATTTTAGGGACAGGGCAGATACGCAGTATTTT.

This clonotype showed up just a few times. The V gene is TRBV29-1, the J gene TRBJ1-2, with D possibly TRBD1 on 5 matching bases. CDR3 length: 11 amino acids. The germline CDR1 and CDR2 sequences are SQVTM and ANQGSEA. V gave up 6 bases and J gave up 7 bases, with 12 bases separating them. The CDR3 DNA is TGCAGCGTCTGGGGGAGCGGTGGCTACACCTTC. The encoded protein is CSVWGSGGYTF.

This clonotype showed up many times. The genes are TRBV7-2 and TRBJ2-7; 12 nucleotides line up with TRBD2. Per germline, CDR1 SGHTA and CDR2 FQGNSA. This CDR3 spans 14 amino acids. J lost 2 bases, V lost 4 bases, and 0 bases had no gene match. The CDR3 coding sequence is TGTGCCAGCAGCTCTAGCGGGGGGGCCTACGAGCAGTACTTC. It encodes CASSSSGGAYEQYF.

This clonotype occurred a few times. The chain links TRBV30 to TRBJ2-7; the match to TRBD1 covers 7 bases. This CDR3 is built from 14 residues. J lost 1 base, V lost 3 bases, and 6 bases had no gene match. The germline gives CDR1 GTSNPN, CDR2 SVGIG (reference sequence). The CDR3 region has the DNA TGTGCCTGGAGATACAGGGGACCTTCCTACGAGCAGTACTTC. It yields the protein CAWRYRGPSYEQYF. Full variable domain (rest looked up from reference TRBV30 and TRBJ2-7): SQTIHQWPATLVQPVGSPLSLECTVEGTSNPNLYWYRQAAGRGLQLLFYSVGIGQISSEVPQNLSASRPQDRQFILSSKKLLLSDSGFYLCAWRYRGPSYEQYFGPGTRLTVT.

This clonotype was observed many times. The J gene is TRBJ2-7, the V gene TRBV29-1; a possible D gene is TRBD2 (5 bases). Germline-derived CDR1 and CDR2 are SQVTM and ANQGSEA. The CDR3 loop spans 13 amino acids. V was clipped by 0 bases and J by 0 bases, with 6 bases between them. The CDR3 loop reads CSVEEGSSYEQYF. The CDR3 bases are TGCAGCGTTGAAGAGGGGAGCTCCTACGAGCAGTACTTC.

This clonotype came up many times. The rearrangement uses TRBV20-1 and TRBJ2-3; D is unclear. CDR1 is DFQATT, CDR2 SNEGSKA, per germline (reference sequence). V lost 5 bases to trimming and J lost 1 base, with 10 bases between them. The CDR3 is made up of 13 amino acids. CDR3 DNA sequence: TGCAGTGCTGGGCGGCTCGGCACAGATACGCAGTATTTT. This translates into CSAGRLGTDTQYF.

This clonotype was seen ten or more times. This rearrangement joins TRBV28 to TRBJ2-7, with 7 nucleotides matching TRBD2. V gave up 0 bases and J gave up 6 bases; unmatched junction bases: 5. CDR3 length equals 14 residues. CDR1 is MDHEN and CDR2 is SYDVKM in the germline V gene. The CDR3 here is CASSLWRRGVEQYF. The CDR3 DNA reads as TGTGCCAGCAGTTTATGGCGCCGGGGGGTCGAGCAGTACTTC.

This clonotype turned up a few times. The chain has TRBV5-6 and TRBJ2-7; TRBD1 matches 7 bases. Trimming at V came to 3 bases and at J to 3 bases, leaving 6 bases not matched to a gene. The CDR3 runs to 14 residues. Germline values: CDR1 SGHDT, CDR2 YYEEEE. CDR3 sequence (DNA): TGTGCCAGCAGCTACCGACAGGGATTCTACGAGCAGTACTTC. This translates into CASSYRQGFYEQYF.

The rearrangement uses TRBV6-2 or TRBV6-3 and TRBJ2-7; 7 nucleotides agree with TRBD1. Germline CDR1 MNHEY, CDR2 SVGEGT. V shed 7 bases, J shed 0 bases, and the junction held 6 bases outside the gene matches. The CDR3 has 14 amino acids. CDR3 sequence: CASKGQRSSYEQYF. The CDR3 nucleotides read TGTGCCAGCAAGGGACAGCGAAGCTCCTACGAGCAGTACTTC.

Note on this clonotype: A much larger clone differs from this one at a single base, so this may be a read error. CDR3 sequence: CASSQDSQAAHEQYF. CDR3 nucleotides: TGCGCCAGCAGCCAAGATTCCCAGGCAGCCCACGAGCAGTACTTC. This chain links TRBV4-3 with TRBJ2-7, with D uncertain. CDR1 is LGHNA, CDR2 YSLEER, per germline. CDR3 length: 15 residues. Trimming removed 0 bases at V and 5 bases at J, with 14 bases between.

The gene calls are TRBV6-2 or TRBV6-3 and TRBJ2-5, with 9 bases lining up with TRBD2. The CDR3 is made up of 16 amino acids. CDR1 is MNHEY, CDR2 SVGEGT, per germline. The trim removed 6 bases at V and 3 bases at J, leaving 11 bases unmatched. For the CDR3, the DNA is TGTGCCAGCAGCACCCAACGGACTAGCGCTGAAGAGACCCAGTACTTC. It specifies CASSTQRTSAEETQYF.

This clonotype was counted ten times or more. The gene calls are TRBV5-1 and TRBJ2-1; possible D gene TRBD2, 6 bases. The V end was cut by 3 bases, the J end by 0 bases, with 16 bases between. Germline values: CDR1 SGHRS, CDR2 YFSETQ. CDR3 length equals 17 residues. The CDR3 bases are TGCGCCAGCAGCTCGAGACAGCGGGCCAGCTCCTACAATGAGCAGTTCTTC. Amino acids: CASSSRQRASSYNEQFF.

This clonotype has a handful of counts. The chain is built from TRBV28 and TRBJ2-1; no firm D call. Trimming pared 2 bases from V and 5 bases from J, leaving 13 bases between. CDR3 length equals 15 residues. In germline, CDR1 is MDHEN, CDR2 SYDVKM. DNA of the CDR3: TGTGCCAGCAGTTTAACTCGGACCAACCACAATGAGCAGTTCTTC. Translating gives CASSLTRTNHNEQFF.

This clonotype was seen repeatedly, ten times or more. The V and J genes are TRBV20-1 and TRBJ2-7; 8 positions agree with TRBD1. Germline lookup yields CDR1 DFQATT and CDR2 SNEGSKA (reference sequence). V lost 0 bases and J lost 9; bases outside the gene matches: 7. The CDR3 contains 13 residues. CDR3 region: CSARDGTGLGQYF. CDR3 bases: TGCAGTGCTAGAGATGGGACAGGTCTGGGGCAGTACTTC.